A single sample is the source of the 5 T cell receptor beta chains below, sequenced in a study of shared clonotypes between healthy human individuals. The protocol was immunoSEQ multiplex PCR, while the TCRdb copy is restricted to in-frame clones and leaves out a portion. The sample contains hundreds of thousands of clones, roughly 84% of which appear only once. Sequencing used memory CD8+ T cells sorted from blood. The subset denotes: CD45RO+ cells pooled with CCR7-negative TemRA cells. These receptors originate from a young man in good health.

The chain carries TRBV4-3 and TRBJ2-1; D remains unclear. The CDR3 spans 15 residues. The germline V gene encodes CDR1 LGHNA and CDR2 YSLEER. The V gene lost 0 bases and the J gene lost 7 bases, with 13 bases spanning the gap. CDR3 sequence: CASSQDITGRNEQFF. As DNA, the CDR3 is TGCGCCAGCAGCCAAGATATTACGGGCCGGAATGAGCAGTTCTTC.

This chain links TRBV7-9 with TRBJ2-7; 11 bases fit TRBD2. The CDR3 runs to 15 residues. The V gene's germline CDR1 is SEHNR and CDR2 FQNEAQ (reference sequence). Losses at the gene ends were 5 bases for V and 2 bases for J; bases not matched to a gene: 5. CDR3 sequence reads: CASSPRLAGPYEQYF. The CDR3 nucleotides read TGTGCCAGCAGCCCGCGACTAGCGGGACCCTACGAGCAGTACTTC.

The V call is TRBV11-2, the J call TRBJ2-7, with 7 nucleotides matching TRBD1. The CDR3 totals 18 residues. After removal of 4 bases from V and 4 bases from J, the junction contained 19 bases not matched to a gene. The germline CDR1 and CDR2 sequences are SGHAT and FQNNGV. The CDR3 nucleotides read TGTGCCAGCAGCTACTCCACCGCCGGGACAGATGGTGAATACGAGCAGTACTTC. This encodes CASSYSTAGTDGEYEQYF. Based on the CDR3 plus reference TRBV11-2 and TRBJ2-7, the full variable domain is EAGVAQSPRYKIIEKRQSVAFWCNPISGHATLYWYQQILGQGPKLLIQFQNNGVVDDSQLPKDRFSAERLKGVDSTLKIQPAKLEDSAVYLCASSYSTAGTDGEYEQYFGPGTRLTVT.

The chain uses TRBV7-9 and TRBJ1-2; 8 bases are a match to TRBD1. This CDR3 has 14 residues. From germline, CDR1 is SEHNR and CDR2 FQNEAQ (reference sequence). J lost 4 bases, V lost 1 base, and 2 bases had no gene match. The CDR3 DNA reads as TGTGCCAGCAGCTTAGTGGGGACAGGCTATGGCTACACCTTC. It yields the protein CASSLVGTGYGYTF.

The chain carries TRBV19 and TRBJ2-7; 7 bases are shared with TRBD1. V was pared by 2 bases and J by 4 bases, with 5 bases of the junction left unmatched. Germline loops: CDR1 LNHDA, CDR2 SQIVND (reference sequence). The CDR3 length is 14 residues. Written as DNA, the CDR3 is TGTGCCAGTAGTATAAGACAGGGTGGTTACGAGCAGTACTTC. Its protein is CASSIRQGGYEQYF.